Presented here are 6 T cell receptor beta chains from one specimen sequenced in a study of blood T cell repertoires in COVID-19. Sequencing was performed with immunoSEQ multiplex PCR; in TCRdb, only in-frame clones are kept and a portion is missing. Altogether under 300,000 clones are present, 89% being singletons, with the ten largest covering roughly 5%. The sample taken for sequencing was peripheral blood. Source of these receptors: a woman in her forties who had recovered from COVID-19.

The V and J genes are TRBV27 and TRBJ1-6; D possibly corresponds to TRBD1 (6 bases). Germline CDR1 MNHEY, CDR2 SMNVEV (reference sequence). This CDR3 region has 14 residues. V was shortened by 6 bases and J by 6 bases, with 12 bases between the two germline ends. CDR3 residues: CASRAGGGNSPLHF. DNA of the CDR3: TGTGCCAGCAGGGCGGGAGGGGGTAATTCACCCCTCCACTTT.

The V call is TRBV30, the J call TRBJ1-2; 8 nucleotides line up with TRBD1. Looked up from germline, CDR1 is GTSNPN and CDR2 is SVGIG (reference sequence). The length of the CDR3 is 14 residues. V shed 3 bases, J shed 7 bases, and the junction held 10 bases outside the gene matches. CDR3 protein: CAWSSKQGVRGYTF. In DNA form, the CDR3 reads TGTGCCTGGAGCTCCAAACAGGGGGTGCGTGGCTACACCTTC.

The sample holds many counts of this clone. This sequence joins TRBV28 and TRBJ2-1, with TRBD2 matching 8 bases. Germline V gene lookup returns CDR1 MDHEN and CDR2 SYDVKM. The trim removed 1 base at V and 7 bases at J, leaving 9 bases unmatched. CDR3 length equals 16 residues. CDR3 sequence: CASSLYRAGVGNEQFF. The CDR3 DNA is TGTGCCAGCAGTTTATACCGAGCGGGAGTGGGAAATGAGCAGTTCTTC.

The chain recombines TRBV2 with TRBJ1-1; 8 nucleotides line up with TRBD1. This CDR3 has 14 residues. Germline CDR1 reads SNHLY; CDR2 reads FYNNEI. Germline trimming cut 5 bases from V and 0 bases from J; bases unmatched to any gene: 2. CDR3 sequence reads: CASSRQGMNTEAFF. The CDR3 DNA reads as TGTGCCAGCAGTCGACAGGGGATGAACACTGAAGCTTTCTTT.

The chain employs TRBV11-3 and TRBJ1-2, with TRBD1 identical over 11 bases. Germline V CDR1 and CDR2: SGHNT, YENEEA. The CDR3 is made up of 13 amino acids. The junction had 4 bases not matched to a gene; V was cut back by 5 bases and J by 8 bases. In DNA form, the CDR3 reads TGTGCCAGCAGCGACCGGGACAGGGGGGGCTACACCTTC. Translated: CASSDRDRGGYTF. Full variable domain (outside the CDR3, taken from reference TRBV11-3 and TRBJ1-2): EAGVVQSPRYKIIEKKQPVAFWCNPISGHNTLYWYLQNLGQGPELLIRYENEEAVDDSQLPKDRFSAERLKGVDSTLKIQPAELGDSAVYLCASSDRDRGGYTFGSGTRLTVV.

The gene calls are TRBV2 and TRBJ1-2; tentatively, D is TRBD1 (5 bases). The CDR3 is 13 residues long. CDR1 is SNHLY, CDR2 FYNNEI, per germline. Trimming stripped 7 bases from V and 12 bases from J, with 21 bases between. This chain's CDR3 is CASTGTGVGGNTF. The CDR3 DNA follows: TGTGCCAGCACCGGAACAGGCGTCGGGGGTAACACCTTC.